At least ten counts were recorded for the clone carrying this TCR beta chain. Its antigen remains unidentified. A UMI-containing oligonucleotide was joined by 3' ligation to the TCR cDNA template. Whole blood, 2.5 ml, came from adult healthy volunteers. Cells were not sorted; total RNA input targeted about 1 to 1000 ng. V lost 5 bases and J 5 bases, leaving 18 bases between the germline ends. There are 15 residues in the CDR3. Germline CDR1 and CDR2: SGHTA and FQGNSA. This specimen belongs to a study of naive and memory T cell subsets. Findings of the study overall: TCR transcript changes with activation or differentiation may affect this RNA method.

Ligated cDNA underwent four rounds of PCR with nested alpha and beta constant region primers and SP2. TCRdb re-analysed the 5' RACE reads in MiXCR, keeping a single row per CDR3 protein. Counted here are 50,000 to 60,000 distinct CDR3 sequences, 7.6% occurring once; the ten biggest clones make up 9.8%. This receptor was obtained from a female donor in good health. The chain employs TRBV7-2 and TRBJ1-1; D uncertain. The CDR3 DNA sequence: TGTGCCAGCAGCCTCAAGGCTCGAAGTGGGACTGAAGCTTTCTTT. Residues: CASSLKARSGTEAFF.